What follows is one T cell receptor beta chain and its context. The sample originates from a study of cytomegalovirus exposure and HLA in healthy donors. Primers for the PCR totalled 60 Vbeta and 13 Jbeta. Clones were sequenced by immunoSEQ multiplex PCR, and TCRdb holds only the in-frame ones, with some missing. This sample has fewer than 200,000 clones; more than 70% occur once, and the top ten carry approximately 1.8%. With 9 bases removed from V and 4 bases from J, the gap between germline ends came to 8 bases. Germline CDR1 is MNHNS and CDR2 is SASEGT. CDR3 length equals 11 residues. The sequenced material came from PBMCs. The TCR originated in a man in his forties in good health and CMV-seropositive. This chain uses TRBV6-1 with TRBJ2-3; D is undetermined. This chain's CDR3 is CASRLADTQYF. As DNA, the CDR3 is TGTGCCAGTCGGTTGGCAGATACGCAGTATTTT.